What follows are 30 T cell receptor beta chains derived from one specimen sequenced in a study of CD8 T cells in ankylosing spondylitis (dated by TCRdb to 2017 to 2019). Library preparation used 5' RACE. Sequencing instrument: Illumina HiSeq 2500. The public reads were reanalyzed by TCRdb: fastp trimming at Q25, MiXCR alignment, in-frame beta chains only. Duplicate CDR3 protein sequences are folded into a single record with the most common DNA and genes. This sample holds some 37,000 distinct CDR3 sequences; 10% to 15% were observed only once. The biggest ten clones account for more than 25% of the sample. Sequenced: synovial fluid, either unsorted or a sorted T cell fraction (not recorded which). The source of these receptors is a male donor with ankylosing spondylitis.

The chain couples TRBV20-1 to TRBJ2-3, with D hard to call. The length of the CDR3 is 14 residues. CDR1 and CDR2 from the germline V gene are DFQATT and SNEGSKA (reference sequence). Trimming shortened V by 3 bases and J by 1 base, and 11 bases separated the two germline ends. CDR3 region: CSARVLGGTDTQYF. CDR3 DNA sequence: TGCAGTGCTAGGGTCCTTGGGGGCACAGATACGCAGTATTTT.

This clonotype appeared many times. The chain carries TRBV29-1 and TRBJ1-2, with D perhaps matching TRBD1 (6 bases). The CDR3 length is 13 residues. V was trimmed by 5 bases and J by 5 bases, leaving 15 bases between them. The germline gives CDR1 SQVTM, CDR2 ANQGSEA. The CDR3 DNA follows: TGCAGCGTTACCGGCTGGACAGCTTATGGCTACACCTTC. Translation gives CSVTGWTAYGYTF.

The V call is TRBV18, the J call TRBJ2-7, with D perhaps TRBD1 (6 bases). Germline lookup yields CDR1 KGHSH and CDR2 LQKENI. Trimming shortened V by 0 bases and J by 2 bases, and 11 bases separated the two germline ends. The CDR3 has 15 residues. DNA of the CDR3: TGTGCCAGCTCACCACCGACAGGTACCCCCTACGAGCAGTACTTC. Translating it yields CASSPPTGTPYEQYF.

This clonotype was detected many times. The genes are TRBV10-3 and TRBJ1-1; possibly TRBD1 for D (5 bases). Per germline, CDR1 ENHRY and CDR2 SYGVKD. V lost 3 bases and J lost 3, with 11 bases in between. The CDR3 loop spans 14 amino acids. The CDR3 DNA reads TGTGCCATCAGTGAACCAGGGTCGGACACTGAAGCTTTCTTT. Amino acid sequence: CAISEPGSDTEAFF.

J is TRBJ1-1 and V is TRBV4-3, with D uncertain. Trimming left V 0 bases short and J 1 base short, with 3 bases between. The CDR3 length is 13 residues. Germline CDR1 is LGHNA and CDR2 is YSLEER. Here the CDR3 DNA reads TGCGCCAGCAGCCAAGATAAGAACACTGAAGCTTTCTTT. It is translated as CASSQDKNTEAFF.

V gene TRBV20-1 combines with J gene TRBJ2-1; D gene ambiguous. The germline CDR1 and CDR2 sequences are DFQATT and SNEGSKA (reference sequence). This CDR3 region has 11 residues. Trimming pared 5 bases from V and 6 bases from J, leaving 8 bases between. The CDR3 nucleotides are TGCAGTGCTTTTGATGGCAATGAGCAGTTCTTC. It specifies CSAFDGNEQFF.

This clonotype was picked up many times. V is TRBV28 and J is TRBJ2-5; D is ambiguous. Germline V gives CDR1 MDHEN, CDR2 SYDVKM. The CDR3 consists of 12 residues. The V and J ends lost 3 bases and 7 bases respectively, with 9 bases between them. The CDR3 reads CASSLKGGTQYF. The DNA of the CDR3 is TGTGCCAGCAGTTTGAAGGGCGGGACCCAGTACTTC.

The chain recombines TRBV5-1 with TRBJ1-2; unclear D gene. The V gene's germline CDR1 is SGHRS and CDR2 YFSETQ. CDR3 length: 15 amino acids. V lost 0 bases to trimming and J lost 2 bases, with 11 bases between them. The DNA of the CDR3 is TGCGCCAGCAGCTTGGGAGGATCGGGGAACTATGGCTACACCTTC. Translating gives CASSLGGSGNYGYTF.

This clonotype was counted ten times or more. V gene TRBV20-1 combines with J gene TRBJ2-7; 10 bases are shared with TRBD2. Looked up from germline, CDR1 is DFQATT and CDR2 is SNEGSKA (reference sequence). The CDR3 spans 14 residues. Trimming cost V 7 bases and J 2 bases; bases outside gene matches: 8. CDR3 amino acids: CSGHLAGDPYEQYF. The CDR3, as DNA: TGCAGTGGCCACCTAGCGGGAGACCCCTACGAGCAGTACTTC.

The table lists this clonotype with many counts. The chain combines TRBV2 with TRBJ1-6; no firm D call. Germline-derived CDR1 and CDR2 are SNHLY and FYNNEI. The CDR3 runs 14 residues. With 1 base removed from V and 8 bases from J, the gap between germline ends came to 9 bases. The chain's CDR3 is CASSEGSEYSPLHF. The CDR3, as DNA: TGTGCCAGCAGTGAAGGCTCAGAATATTCACCCCTCCACTTT. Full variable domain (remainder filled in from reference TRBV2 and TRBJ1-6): EPEVTQTPSHQVTQMGQEVILRCVPISNHLYFYWYRQILGQKVEFLVSFYNNEISEKSEIFDDQFSVERPDGSNFTLKIRSTKLEDSAMYFCASSEGSEYSPLHFGNGTRLTVT.

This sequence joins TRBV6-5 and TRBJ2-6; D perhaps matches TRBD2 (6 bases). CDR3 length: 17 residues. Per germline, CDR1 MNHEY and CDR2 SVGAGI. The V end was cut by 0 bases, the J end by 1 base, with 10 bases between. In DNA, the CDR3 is TGTGCCAGCAGTTACTCGGGGGGTAGGTCTGGGGCCAACGTCCTGACTTTC. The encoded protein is CASSYSGGRSGANVLTF.

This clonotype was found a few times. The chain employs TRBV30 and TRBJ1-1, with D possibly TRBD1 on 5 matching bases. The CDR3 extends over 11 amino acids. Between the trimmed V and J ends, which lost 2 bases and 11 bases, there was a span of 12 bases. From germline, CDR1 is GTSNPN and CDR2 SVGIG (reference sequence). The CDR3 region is CAWSWEGSAFF. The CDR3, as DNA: TGTGCCTGGAGTTGGGAGGGGTCGGCTTTCTTT. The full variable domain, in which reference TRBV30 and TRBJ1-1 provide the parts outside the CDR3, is SQTIHQWPATLVQPVGSPLSLECTVEGTSNPNLYWYRQAAGRGLQLLFYSVGIGQISSEVPQNLSASRPQDRQFILSSKKLLLSDSGFYLCAWSWEGSAFFGQGTRLTVV.

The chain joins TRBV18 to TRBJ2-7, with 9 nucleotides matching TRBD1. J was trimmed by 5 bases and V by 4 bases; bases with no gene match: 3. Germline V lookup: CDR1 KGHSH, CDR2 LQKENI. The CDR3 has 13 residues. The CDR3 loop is CASSHRTGDEQYF. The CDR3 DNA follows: TGTGCCAGCTCACACCGGACAGGGGACGAGCAGTACTTC.

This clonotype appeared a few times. The CDR3 nucleotides read TGTGCCAGCAGTGAAGTCAGTCCCACGGTTGGCTACACCTTC. Translating it yields CASSEVSPTVGYTF. The V call is TRBV2, the J call TRBJ1-2; D is undetermined. Germline CDR1 is SNHLY and CDR2 is FYNNEI. The CDR3 sequence is 14 residues long. Between the trimmed V and J ends, which lost 1 base and 7 bases, there was a span of 13 bases.

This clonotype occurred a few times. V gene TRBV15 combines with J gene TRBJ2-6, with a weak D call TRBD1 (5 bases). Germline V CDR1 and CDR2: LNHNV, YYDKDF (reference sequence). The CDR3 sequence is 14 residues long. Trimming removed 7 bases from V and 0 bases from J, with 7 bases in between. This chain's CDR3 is CATKQVSGANVLTF. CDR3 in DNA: TGTGCCACCAAACAGGTCTCTGGGGCCAACGTCCTGACTTTC.

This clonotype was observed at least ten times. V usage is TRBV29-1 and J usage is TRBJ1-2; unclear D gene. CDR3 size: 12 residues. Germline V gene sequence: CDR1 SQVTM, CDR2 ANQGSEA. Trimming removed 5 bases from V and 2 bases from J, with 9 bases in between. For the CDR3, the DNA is TGCAGCGTTCCCTCAGTGAACTATGGCTACACCTTC. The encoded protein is CSVPSVNYGYTF.

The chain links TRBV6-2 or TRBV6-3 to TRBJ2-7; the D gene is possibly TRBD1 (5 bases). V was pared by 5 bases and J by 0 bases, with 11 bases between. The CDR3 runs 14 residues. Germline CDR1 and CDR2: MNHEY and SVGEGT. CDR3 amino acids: CASSDDRNSYEQYF. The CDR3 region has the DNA TGTGCCAGCAGTGACGACAGAAACTCCTACGAGCAGTACTTC.

The CDR3 region is CASSPLAKDTQYF. CDR3 nucleotides: TGTGCCAGCAGCCCTCTAGCAAAAGATACGCAGTATTTT. The chain combines TRBV28 with TRBJ2-3, with D possibly TRBD2 on 5 matching bases. This CDR3 comprises 13 residues. Germline CDR1 and CDR2: MDHEN and SYDVKM. V lost 6 bases and J lost 5, with 12 bases in between.

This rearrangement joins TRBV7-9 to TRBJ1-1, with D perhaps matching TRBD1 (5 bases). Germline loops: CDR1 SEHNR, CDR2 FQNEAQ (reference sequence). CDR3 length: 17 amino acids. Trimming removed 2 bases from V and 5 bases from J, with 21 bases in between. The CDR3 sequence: CASSLFWGQGAGTEAFF. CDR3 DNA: TGTGCCAGCAGCTTATTCTGGGGCCAGGGCGCGGGTACTGAAGCTTTCTTT.

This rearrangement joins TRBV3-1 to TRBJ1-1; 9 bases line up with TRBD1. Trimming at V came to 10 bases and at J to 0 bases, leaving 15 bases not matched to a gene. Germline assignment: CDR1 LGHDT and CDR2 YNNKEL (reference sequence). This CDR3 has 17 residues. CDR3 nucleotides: TGTGCCACCTCCCAATCCGGGACAGGGAGCATGAACACTGAAGCTTTCTTT. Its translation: CATSQSGTGSMNTEAFF.

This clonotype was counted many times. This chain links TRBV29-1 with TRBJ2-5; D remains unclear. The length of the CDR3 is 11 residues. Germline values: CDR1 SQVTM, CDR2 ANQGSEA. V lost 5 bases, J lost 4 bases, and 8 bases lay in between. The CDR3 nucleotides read TGCAGCGTTAACGGCGGAGAGACCCAGTACTTC. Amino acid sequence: CSVNGGETQYF.

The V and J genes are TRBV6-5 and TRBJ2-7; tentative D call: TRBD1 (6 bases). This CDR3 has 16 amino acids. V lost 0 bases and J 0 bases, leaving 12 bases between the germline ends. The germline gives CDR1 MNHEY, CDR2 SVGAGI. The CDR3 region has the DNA TGTGCCAGCAGTTACTCGCCGGACAGCGCCTCCTACGAGCAGTACTTC. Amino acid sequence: CASSYSPDSASYEQYF.

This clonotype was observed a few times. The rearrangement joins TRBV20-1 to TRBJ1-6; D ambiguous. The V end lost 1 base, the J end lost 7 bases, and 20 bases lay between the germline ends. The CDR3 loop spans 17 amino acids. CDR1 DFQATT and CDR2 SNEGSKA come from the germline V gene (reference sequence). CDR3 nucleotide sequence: TGCAGTGCTAGAGTATTACAGTTTCTGCCTCCGAATTCACCCCTCCACTTT. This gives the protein CSARVLQFLPPNSPLHF.

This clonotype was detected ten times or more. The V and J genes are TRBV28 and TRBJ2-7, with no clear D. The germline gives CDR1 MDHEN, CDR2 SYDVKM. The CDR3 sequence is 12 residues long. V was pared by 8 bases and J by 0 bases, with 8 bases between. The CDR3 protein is CASRTDSYEQYF. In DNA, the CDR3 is TGTGCCAGCCGGACGGACTCCTACGAGCAGTACTTC. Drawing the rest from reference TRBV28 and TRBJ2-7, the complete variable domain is DVKVTQSSRYLVKRTGEKVFLECVQDMDHENMFWYRQDPGLGLRLIYFSYDVKMKEKGDIPEGYSVSREKKERFSLILESASTNQTSMYLCASRTDSYEQYFGPGTRLTVT.

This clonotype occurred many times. CDR3 DNA: TGTGCCAGCAGCCAAGATCAGGGATTCACTGAAGCTTTCTTT. Translation: CASSQDQGFTEAFF. V and J are TRBV3-1 and TRBJ1-1; a weak D match, TRBD1 (5 bases). The germline V gene has CDR1 LGHDT and CDR2 YNNKEL (reference sequence). The CDR3 is 14 residues long. Trimming left V 0 bases short and J 4 bases short, with 9 bases between.

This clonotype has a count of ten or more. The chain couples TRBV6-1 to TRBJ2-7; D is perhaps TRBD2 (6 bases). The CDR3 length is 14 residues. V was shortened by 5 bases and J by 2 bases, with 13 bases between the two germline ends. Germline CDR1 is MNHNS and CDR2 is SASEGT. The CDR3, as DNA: TGTGCCAGCAGTAGGGTATGGGGGGCCTACGAGCAGTACTTC. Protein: CASSRVWGAYEQYF.

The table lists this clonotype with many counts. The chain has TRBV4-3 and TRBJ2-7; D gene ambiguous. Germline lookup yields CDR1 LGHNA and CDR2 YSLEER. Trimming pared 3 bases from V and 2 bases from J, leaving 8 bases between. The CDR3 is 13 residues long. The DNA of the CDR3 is TGCGCCAGCAGCCAGTTTGCAGCCTACGAGCAGTACTTC. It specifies CASSQFAAYEQYF.

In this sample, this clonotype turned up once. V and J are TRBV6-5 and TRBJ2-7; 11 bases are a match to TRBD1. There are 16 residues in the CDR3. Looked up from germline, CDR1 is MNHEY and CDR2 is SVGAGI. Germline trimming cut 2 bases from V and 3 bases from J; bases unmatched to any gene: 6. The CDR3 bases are TGTGCCAGCAGTTACCACCGGGACAGGGGGGACTACGAGCAGTACTTC. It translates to CASSYHRDRGDYEQYF.

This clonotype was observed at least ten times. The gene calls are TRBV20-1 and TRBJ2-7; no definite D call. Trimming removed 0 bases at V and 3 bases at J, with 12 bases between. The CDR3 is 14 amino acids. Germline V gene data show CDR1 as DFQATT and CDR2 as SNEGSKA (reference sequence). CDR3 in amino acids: CSARDSGWDYEQYF. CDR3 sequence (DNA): TGCAGTGCTAGAGATTCCGGGTGGGACTACGAGCAGTACTTC.

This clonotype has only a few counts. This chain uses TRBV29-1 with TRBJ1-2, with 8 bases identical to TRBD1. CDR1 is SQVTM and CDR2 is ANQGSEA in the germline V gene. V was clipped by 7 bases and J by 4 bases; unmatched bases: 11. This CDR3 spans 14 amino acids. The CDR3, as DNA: TGCAGCGCTGCCACCGGACAGGGCGCCTATGGCTACACCTTC. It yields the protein CSAATGQGAYGYTF.